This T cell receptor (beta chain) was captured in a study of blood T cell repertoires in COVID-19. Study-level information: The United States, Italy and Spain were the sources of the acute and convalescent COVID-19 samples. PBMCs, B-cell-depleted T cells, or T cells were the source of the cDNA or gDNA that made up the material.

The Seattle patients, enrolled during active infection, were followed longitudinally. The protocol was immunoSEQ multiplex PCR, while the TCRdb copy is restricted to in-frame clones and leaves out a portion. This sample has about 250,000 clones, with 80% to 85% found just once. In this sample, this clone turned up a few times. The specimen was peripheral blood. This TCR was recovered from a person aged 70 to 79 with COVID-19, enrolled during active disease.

The CDR3 DNA reads as TGTGCCAGCAGAAATGACCGGGGGGACACTGAAGCTTTCTTT. Protein product: CASRNDRGDTEAFF. The J gene is TRBJ1-1, the V gene TRBV7-8; the D gene is possibly TRBD1 (5 bases). V was trimmed by 6 bases and J by 3 bases, leaving 14 bases between them. Per the germline V gene, CDR1 is SGHVS and CDR2 is FQNEAQ. This CDR3 spans 14 amino acids.